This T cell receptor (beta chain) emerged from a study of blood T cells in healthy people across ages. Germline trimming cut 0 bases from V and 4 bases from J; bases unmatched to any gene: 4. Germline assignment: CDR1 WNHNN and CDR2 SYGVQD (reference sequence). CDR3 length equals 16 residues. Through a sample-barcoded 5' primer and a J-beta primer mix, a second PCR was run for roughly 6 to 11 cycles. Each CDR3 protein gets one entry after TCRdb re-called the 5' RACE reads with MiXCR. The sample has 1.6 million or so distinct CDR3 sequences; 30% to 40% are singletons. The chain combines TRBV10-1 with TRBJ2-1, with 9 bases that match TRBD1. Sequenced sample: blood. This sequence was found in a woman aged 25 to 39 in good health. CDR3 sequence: CASSESPGQGYNEQFF. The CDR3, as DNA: TGCGCCAGCAGTGAGTCGCCGGGACAGGGATACAATGAGCAGTTCTTC.